This T cell receptor (beta chain) was sequenced for a study of T cell responses to AZD1222 COVID-19 vaccine. Notes on the study in general: The donors showed a predominance of white British ancestry and of females, with possible underestimation of clonal diversity. The reported proportion of spike-specific TCRs targeting unmutated variant regions was nearly half. In all cases, repertoires were sampled only after the peak T cell response.

To note about this clone: Its specificity is unknown.

The table came from immunoSEQ multiplex PCR; TCRdb's copy has only in-frame clones and leaves some out. The repertoire holds tens of thousands of clones, around 87% seen once, with around 10% in the top ten. The CDR3 covers 15 residues. The germline gives CDR1 SGHTA, CDR2 FQGNSA. The V end was cut by 1 base, the J end by 10 bases, with 14 bases between. The genes are TRBV7-2 and TRBJ1-6; D possibly corresponds to TRBD1 (5 bases). This clonotype originated in an adult who received the AZD1222 COVID-19 vaccine. Material: peripheral blood, obtained 28 days after the second AZD1222 dose. For the CDR3, the DNA is TGTGCCAGCAGCTTAGTCGTGGGGAGGGGATCACCCCTCCACTTT. Translating it yields CASSLVVGRGSPLHF.